Listed below are T cell receptor beta chains from one sample, sequenced in a study of T cell responses to AZD1222 COVID-19 vaccine. TCRdb's copy holds only in-frame clones and misses some; the assay was immunoSEQ multiplex PCR. The sample has around 130,000 clones, about 91% seen once. This specimen was peripheral blood, taken on day 0 of AZD1222 vaccination. The receptors were gathered from an adult in good health. CDR3s include the opening cysteine and the closing phenylalanine or tryptophan. A D gene is named only where the DNA matches it firmly. Clone size is shown for a subset of rows, as once, few, many or a class of expanded clone.

D	V	J	size	DNA	CDR3
.	TRBV5-1	TRBJ1-5	.	TGCGCCAGCAGCTTGGCCTCGGGACAAAATCAGCCCCAGCATTTT	CASSLASGQNQPQHF
TRBD2	TRBV4-1	TRBJ2-1	.	TGCGCCAGCAGCCAAGTGGCGGGAGAGGGCACTAGCAATGAGCAGTTCTTC	CASSQVAGEGTSNEQFF
.	TRBV3-1/TRBV3-2	TRBJ1-1	.	TGTGCCAGCAGCCAACGGGGAGGGGACACTGAAGCTTTCTTT	CASSQRGGDTEAFF
.	TRBV19	TRBJ1-1	.	TGTGCCAGTAGTATTATTGCTGGAGGATACAGGAACACTGAAGCTTTCTTT	CASSIIAGGYRNTEAFF
.	TRBV14	TRBJ2-3	.	TGTGCCAGCAGCCAAGGAACAGGGCGCACAGATACGCAGTATTTT	CASSQGTGRTDTQYF
.	TRBV15	TRBJ1-3	.	TGTGCCACCAGCAGAGGTGCCGGCTCTGGAAACACCATATATTTT	CATSRGAGSGNTIYF
.	TRBV10-1	TRBJ1-5	.	TGCGCCACCCGGAATCAGCCCCAGCATTTT	CATRNQPQHF
TRBD1	TRBV7-7	TRBJ1-2	.	TGTGCTAGCAGCCGTAATCCACGGGACAGTACTAACTATGGCTACACCTTC	CASSRNPRDSTNYGYTF
TRBD1	TRBV27	TRBJ2-2	once	TGTGCCAGCAGCTCGGGACAGGCCTCCGGGGAGCTGTTTTTT	CASSSGQASGELFF
.	TRBV2	TRBJ2-5	.	TGTGCCAGCAGTGAAGGGGTTGGGGAGACCCAGTACTTC	CASSEGVGETQYF
.	TRBV11-1	TRBJ2-1	.	TGTGCCAGCAGCCGACCGTTATCGGGGGCGTACAATGAGCAGTTCTTC	CASSRPLSGAYNEQFF
.	TRBV11-2	TRBJ1-4	.	TGTGCCAGCAGCTTACTAAGGGGAACGGCAGCCTCCGAAAAACTGTTTTTT	CASSLLRGTAASEKLFF
.	TRBV12-5	TRBJ1-3	.	TGTGCTAGTGGTTTGGGGATCGCGACCTCTGGAAACACCATATATTTT	CASGLGIATSGNTIYF
TRBD1	TRBV5-6	TRBJ2-1	.	TGTGCCAGCAGGATTGACAGGGCTTTCTACAATGAGCAGTTCTTC	CASRIDRAFYNEQFF
.	TRBV12-5	TRBJ1-5	.	TGTGCTAGTGGTTCCCTATGGTGTGGCCAGCCCCAGCATTTT	CASGSLWCGQPQHF
.	TRBV20-1	TRBJ1-2	.	TGCAGTGCCTGGGAAGATGGCTACACCTTC	CSAWEDGYTF
.	TRBV7-6	TRBJ2-1	.	TGTGCCAGCAGCCTCGGTCTGGCCAACTACAATGAGCAGTTCTTC	CASSLGLANYNEQFF
.	TRBV7-2	TRBJ1-5	.	TGTGCCAGCAGCCTGGGGACACCTTATAGCAATCAGCCCCAGCATTTT	CASSLGTPYSNQPQHF
.	TRBV20-1	TRBJ1-2	.	TGCAGTGCTAGTAGAGCAAACTATGGCTACACCTTC	CSASRANYGYTF
.	TRBV6-5	TRBJ1-3	.	TGTGCCAGCAGGATTGGGGGGCCTGGAAACACCATATATTTT	CASRIGGPGNTIYF
.	TRBV30	TRBJ1-5	.	TGTGCCTGGAGTGTGTTGGGGGGTGTACCCCAGCATTTT	CAWSVLGGVPQHF
TRBD1	TRBV3-1/TRBV3-2	TRBJ1-2	.	TGTGCCAGCAGCCAGGAGACAGGGGCTCTAAACTATGGCTACACCTTC	CASSQETGALNYGYTF
TRBD1	TRBV18	TRBJ1-5	.	TGTGCCAGCTCACCTTCGACAGGGGGTTTAGGAAATCAGCCCCAGCATTTT	CASSPSTGGLGNQPQHF
.	TRBV19	TRBJ1-1	.	TGTGCCAGTAGTTTTCCCCCGGGGCTTACCACTGAAGCTTTCTTT	CASSFPPGLTTEAFF
.	TRBV24-1	TRBJ1-5	.	TGTGCCACCAGTGAAGCCGGGACACCTCAGCCCCAGCATTTT	CATSEAGTPQPQHF
.	TRBV5-1	TRBJ1-6	.	TGCGCCAGCAGCCAGGGGCGGAATTCACCCCTCCACTTT	CASSQGRNSPLHF
.	TRBV6-2/TRBV6-3	TRBJ1-5	.	TGTGCCAGCAGTTACGCCGAGCAGTATCCCCAGCCCCAGCATTTT	CASSYAEQYPQPQHF
.	TRBV5-4	TRBJ1-3	.	TGTGCCAGCAGCTTGGAAGGGTTGGGAAACACCATATATTTT	CASSLEGLGNTIYF
.	TRBV6-5	TRBJ1-5	.	TGTGCCAGCAGTCCCCACGGGGCCCAGCCCCAGCATTTT	CASSPHGAQPQHF
TRBD1	TRBV19	TRBJ1-5	.	TGTGCCAGTAGTGCAACAGGGGGGAATCAGCCCCAGCATTTT	CASSATGGNQPQHF
TRBD1	TRBV7-9	TRBJ1-4	.	TGTGCCAGCAGCCCGGGACAGTTTTTTGAAAAACTGTTTTTT	CASSPGQFFEKLFF
.	TRBV27	TRBJ1-5	.	TGTGCCAGCAGTCCCTGGGCCGGGACCCTCCCGGATCAGCCCCAGCATTTT	CASSPWAGTLPDQPQHF
TRBD1	TRBV10-3	TRBJ2-3	.	TGTGCCATCAGGGGACAGGGTACAGATACGCAGTATTTT	CAIRGQGTDTQYF
.	TRBV6-1	TRBJ2-1	once	TGTGCCAGCAGTGAAGGTTGGGGCAGGGGGGGAGTGGATGAGCAGTTCTTC	CASSEGWGRGGVDEQFF
.	TRBV13	TRBJ1-2	.	TGTGCCAGCAGCTTAAATCGGTATGGCTACACCTTC	CASSLNRYGYTF
.	TRBV19	TRBJ1-5	.	TGTGCCAGTAGTATATCGACAGCGCGGGGCAATCAGCCCCAGCATTTT	CASSISTARGNQPQHF
.	TRBV2	TRBJ2-5	.	TGTGCCAGCAGGGCAGGCCAAGGAGAGACCCAGTACTTC	CASRAGQGETQYF
.	TRBV5-1	TRBJ1-3	once	TGCGCCAGCAGCTTGGGACAGAAAGGAAACACCATATATTTT	CASSLGQKGNTIYF
TRBD1	TRBV9	TRBJ1-2	.	TGTGCCAGCAGCGTAGCTACCGGGACAGCCTTCTCAATCTATGGCTACACCTTC	CASSVATGTAFSIYGYTF
.	TRBV6-5	TRBJ1-1	.	TGTGCCAGCAGACCCACAACAGGGTTCGGGGAAGCTTTCTTT	CASRPTTGFGEAFF
.	TRBV10-3	TRBJ2-2	.	TGTGCCATCAGTGAGGGGCCGATCACCGGGGAGCTGTTTTTT	CAISEGPITGELFF
.	TRBV30	TRBJ1-1	.	TGTGCCTGGAGTTTCACACCGATGAACACTGAAGCTTTCTTT	CAWSFTPMNTEAFF